One and the same sample provided the 2 T cell receptor beta chains below, sequenced in a study of cytomegalovirus exposure and HLA in healthy donors (dated by TCRdb to about 2017). Libraries were made using the immunoSEQ multiplex PCR assay. The multiplex PCR relied on a mix of 60 forward primers for TCR Vbeta segments and 13 reverse primers for TCR Jbeta segments. Imported from immuneACCESS, the table was reduced by TCRdb to in-frame sequences with V and J called. These copies leave out some clones; in studies compared against another copy, an unresolved V gene accounts for under half, and the cause of the remainder is not known. This sample comprises 100,000 to 150,000 clones, about four fifths of them detected only once. 3.6% of the sample rests with the top ten. The specimen sequenced was PBMCs. The source is a man aged 35-49 years in good health and CMV-seronegative.

This clone showed up just once. The chain joins TRBV19 to TRBJ1-2; the match to TRBD1 covers 9 bases. The CDR3 totals 15 residues. J was trimmed by 2 bases and V by 1 base; bases with no gene match: 2. Germline-derived CDR1 and CDR2 are LNHDA and SQIVND (reference sequence). As DNA, the CDR3 is TGTGCCAGTAGTATAGCGGGACAGGGAAACTATGGCTACACCTTC. Its protein product is CASSIAGQGNYGYTF.

This clone was counted a few times. The V gene is TRBV2, the J gene TRBJ2-1; the D is unclear. Trimming stripped 1 base from V and 7 bases from J, with 8 bases between. Germline V gene data show CDR1 as SNHLY and CDR2 as FYNNEI. This CDR3 is built from 13 residues. The CDR3 sequence is CASSEERWNEQFF. The DNA of the CDR3 is TGTGCCAGCAGTGAAGAGCGATGGAATGAGCAGTTCTTC.